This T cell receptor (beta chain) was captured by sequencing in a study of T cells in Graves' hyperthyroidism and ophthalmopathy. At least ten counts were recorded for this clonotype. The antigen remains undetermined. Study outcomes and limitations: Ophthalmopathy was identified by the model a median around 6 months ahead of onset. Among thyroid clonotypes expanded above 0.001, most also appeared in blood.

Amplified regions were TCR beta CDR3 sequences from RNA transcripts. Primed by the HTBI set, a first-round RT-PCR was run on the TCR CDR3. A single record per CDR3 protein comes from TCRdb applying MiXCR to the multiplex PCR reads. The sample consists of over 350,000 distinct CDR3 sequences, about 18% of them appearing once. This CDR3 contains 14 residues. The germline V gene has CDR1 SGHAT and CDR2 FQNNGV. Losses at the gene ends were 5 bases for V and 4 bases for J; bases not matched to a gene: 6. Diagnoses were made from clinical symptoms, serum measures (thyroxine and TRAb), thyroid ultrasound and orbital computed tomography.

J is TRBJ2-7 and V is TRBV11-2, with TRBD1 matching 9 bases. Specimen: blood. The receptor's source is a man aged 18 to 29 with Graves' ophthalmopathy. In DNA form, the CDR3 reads TGTGCCAGCAGCCCCGGGACAGGGTTTTACGAGCAGTACTTC. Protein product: CASSPGTGFYEQYF.